The T cell receptor beta chain under discussion was sequenced for a study of cytomegalovirus exposure and HLA in healthy donors. General study findings and limits: Segments of the TCR beta V type were, in most cases, productive about 87% or about 30% of the time in an earlier analysis. Reportedly, cytomegalovirus status was diagnosed with high sensitivity and specificity. The later analysis indicated that the majority of CMV-associated TCR beta chains appeared HLA-restricted.

About this clone itself: Its antigen is as yet unknown.

At collection, donors were nominally healthy, but unrecorded immune exposures were probable. V was cut by 5 bases and J by 3 bases, with 17 bases left in between. Germline CDR1 reads SGHTA; CDR2 reads FQGNSA. The CDR3 loop spans 16 amino acids. The PCR contained 60 Vbeta and 13 Jbeta primers. TCRdb keeps only in-frame clones here, not all; method: immunoSEQ multiplex PCR. The profile covers 250,000 or so clones, with roughly 91% appearing a single time and about 1.7% taken by the ten largest. The receptor was isolated from a girl aged 2-9 years in good health and CMV-seronegative. Source material: PBMCs. The chain uses TRBV7-2 and TRBJ1-3; D not resolved. The CDR3 loop is CASSPPGRTLGNTIYF. CDR3 coding DNA: TGTGCCAGCAGCCCTCCGGGGAGAACTCTTGGAAACACCATATATTTT.